The text below deals with one T cell receptor beta chain. Its antigen is currently unknown. This record comes from a study of cytomegalovirus exposure and HLA in healthy donors. Overall study context: The 120 or so validation repertoires matched the approximately 700 first-cohort repertoires in platform, a later analysis reported. Study findings and constraints: The study put 150 or so TCR beta chains on its list as cytomegalovirus-associated. The classifier, whose performance was assessed in both the original and validation cohorts, reportedly diagnosed cytomegalovirus status with high specificity and sensitivity.

Measured with immunoSEQ multiplex PCR; TCRdb has only the in-frame clones, and not every one. This table has tens of thousands of clones, over 90% appearing once. The donors were members of the validation cohort comprising some 130 subjects, separate from the approximately 670-subject first cohort. V trimming: 5 bases; J trimming: 5 bases; junction bases outside the gene matches: 7. From germline, CDR1 is SEHNR and CDR2 FQNEAQ (reference sequence). The CDR3 has 15 amino acids. Sequencing input: PBMCs. This clonotype originated in a woman between 18 and 29 years old in good health and CMV-seropositive. The chain links TRBV7-9 to TRBJ2-1; 9 nucleotides align to TRBD2. Here the CDR3 reads CASSLRTSANNEQFF. The CDR3 DNA follows: TGTGCCAGCAGCCTTAGGACTAGCGCGAACAATGAGCAGTTCTTC.